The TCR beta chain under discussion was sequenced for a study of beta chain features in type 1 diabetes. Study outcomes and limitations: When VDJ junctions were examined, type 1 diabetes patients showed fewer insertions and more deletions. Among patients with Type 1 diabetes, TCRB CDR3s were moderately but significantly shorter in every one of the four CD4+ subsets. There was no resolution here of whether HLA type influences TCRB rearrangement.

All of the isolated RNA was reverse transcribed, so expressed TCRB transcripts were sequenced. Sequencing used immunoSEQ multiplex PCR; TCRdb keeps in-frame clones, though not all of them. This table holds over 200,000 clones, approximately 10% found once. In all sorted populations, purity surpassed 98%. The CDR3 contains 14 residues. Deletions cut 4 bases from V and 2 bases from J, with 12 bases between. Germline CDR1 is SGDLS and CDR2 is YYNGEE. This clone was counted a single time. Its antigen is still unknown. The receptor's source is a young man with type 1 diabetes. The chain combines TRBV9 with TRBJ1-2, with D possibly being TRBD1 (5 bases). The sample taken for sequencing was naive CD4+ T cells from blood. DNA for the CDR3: TGTGCCAGCAGCCCCCAGACAGTGAACTATGGCTACACCTTC. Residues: CASSPQTVNYGYTF.